The clone carrying this T cell receptor beta chain was recorded a few times. This sample was taken from a study of response to subunit inactivated influenza vaccine. The CDR3 is 13 residues long. V lost 5 bases, J lost 5 bases, and 10 bases lay in between. CDR1 and CDR2 from the germline V gene are SEHNR and FQNEAQ (reference sequence). TCRdb reanalysed the RT-PCR reads using MiXCR and keeps one entry per CDR3 protein. There are 450,000 to 500,000 distinct CDR3 sequences in the sample; 9.5% to 13% occur only once, and approximately 12% lies in the top ten. Sequenced here: PBMCs from blood, sampled roughly 6 weeks after vaccination. The receptor comes from a man aged 50-60 years who received an inactivated influenza vaccine. J is TRBJ2-1 and V is TRBV7-9; D remains ambiguous. In nucleotides, the CDR3 is TGTGCCAGCAGCAAATCAGGTGACAATGAGCAGTTCTTC. Protein product: CASSKSGDNEQFF.